Listed below are T cell receptor beta chains from one sample, sequenced in a study of shared clonotypes between healthy human individuals. The data were produced by immunoSEQ multiplex PCR, yet TCRdb's version contains in-frame clones alone and is incomplete. The table records under 1,100,000 clones, about 74% of them present only once. The sample consisted of memory CD4+ T cells sorted from blood. Receptors originate from a man younger than 35 in good health. The CDR3 runs from the conserved cysteine through the conserved F or W. A D gene is named only where the DNA matches it firmly. Expanded clones are given a class, and other clones once, few, many or no size at all.

-	TRBV6-5	-	TRBJ1-5	CASSTARNQPQHF	TGTGCCAGCAGTACAGCCCGCAATCAGCCCCAGCATTTT
-	TRBV29-1	-	TRBJ1-5	CSPLQNNGRLYSNQPQHF	TGCAGCCCTCTCCAAAACAACGGCAGGTTGTATAGCAATCAGCCCCAGCATTTT
-	TRBV7-9	TRBD1	TRBJ1-1	CASSTGQAAFF	TGTGCCAGCAGTACGGGACAGGCGGCTTTCTTT
-	TRBV28	-	TRBJ1-6	CASSLGAASSYNSPLHF	TGTGCCAGCAGTTTAGGGGCGGCAAGCTCCTATAATTCACCCCTCCACTTT
-	TRBV6-1	TRBD2	TRBJ2-2	CASTSGGVNTGELFF	TGTGCCAGCACTAGCGGGGGCGTAAACACCGGGGAGCTGTTTTTT
-	TRBV27	-	TRBJ2-3	CASSARDTQYF	TGTGCCAGCAGTGCCCGAGATACGCAGTATTTT
-	TRBV6-5	-	TRBJ1-6	CASSQTLTYNSPLHF	TGTGCCAGCAGTCAGACCCTGACATATAATTCACCCCTCCACTTT
-	TRBV5-6	TRBD1	TRBJ1-3	CASSRVTGGSGNTIYF	TGTGCCAGCAGCCGGGTGACAGGGGGCAGTGGAAACACCATATATTTT
-	TRBV10-3	-	TRBJ1-2	CAITAGFYGYTF	TGTGCCATCACGGCAGGCTTCTATGGCTACACCTTC
-	TRBV7-2	TRBD2	TRBJ2-7	CASSVGRGAYEQYF	TGTGCCAGCAGCGTAGGGAGGGGCGCCTACGAGCAGTACTTC
-	TRBV10-3	TRBD1	TRBJ1-2	CAISESASGTGTYGYTF	TGTGCCATCAGTGAGTCGGCCTCCGGGACAGGGACCTATGGCTACACCTTC
few	TRBV30	TRBD1	TRBJ1-1	CAWINTGALNTEAFF	TGTGCCTGGATAAACACAGGGGCCCTGAACACTGAAGCTTTCTTT
-	TRBV4-1	-	TRBJ2-5	CASSQELGGTLETQYF	TGCGCCAGCAGCCAAGAATTAGGTGGGACATTAGAGACCCAGTACTTC
-	TRBV6-5	TRBD1	TRBJ1-6	CASATGQSNSPLHF	TGTGCCAGCGCTACGGGACAGTCTAATTCACCCCTCCACTTT
many	TRBV7-2	-	TRBJ2-5	CASSLDRETQYF	TGTGCCAGCAGCTTGGATCGGGAGACCCAGTACTTC
-	TRBV4-2	-	TRBJ2-3	CASSQGTGGAADTQYF	TGTGCCAGCAGCCAAGGTACTGGGGGGGCCGCAGATACGCAGTATTTT
-	TRBV6-1	TRBD1	TRBJ1-2	CASSEAGTGDGYTF	TGTGCCAGCAGTGAAGCCGGGACAGGGGATGGCTACACCTTC
once	TRBV25-1	-	TRBJ1-2	CASSPGRSSNYGYTF	TGTGCCAGCAGCCCCGGGAGGTCTTCTAACTATGGCTACACCTTC
-	TRBV29-1	-	TRBJ2-1	CSVVVGGYEQFF	TGCAGCGTTGTAGTGGGCGGCTATGAGCAGTTCTTC
-	TRBV5-1	-	TRBJ1-1	CASTEWGGLNTEAFF	TGCGCCAGCACCGAGTGGGGGGGCTTGAACACTGAAGCTTTCTTT
-	TRBV29-1	TRBD1	TRBJ2-2	CSVSRDRGTGELFF	TGCAGCGTTAGTCGGGACAGAGGGACCGGGGAGCTGTTTTTT
-	TRBV5-1	-	TRBJ1-2	CASSLVTGNYGYTF	TGCGCCAGCAGCTTGGTAACGGGCAACTATGGCTACACCTTC
-	TRBV18	TRBD2	TRBJ2-1	CASSPLQTSGGVNEQFF	TGTGCCAGCTCACCACTCCAGACTAGCGGGGGCGTTAATGAGCAGTTCTTC
-	TRBV2	-	TRBJ1-1	CASNAENTEAFF	TGTGCCAGCAATGCAGAGAACACTGAAGCTTTCTTT
-	TRBV19	-	TRBJ2-5	CASSSQLGQEETQYF	TGTGCCAGTAGTTCCCAATTGGGACAAGAGGAGACCCAGTACTTC
-	TRBV7-2	-	TRBJ1-4	CASSRQGLDNEKLFF	TGTGCCAGCAGTCGGCAGGGGTTGGATAATGAAAAACTGTTTTTT
-	TRBV2	TRBD2	TRBJ2-1	CASSIERGGPLGEQFF	TGTGCCAGCAGTATAGAGCGGGGGGGGCCCTTGGGTGAGCAGTTCTTC
-	TRBV7-2	-	TRBJ2-2	CASSFGWAGELFF	TGTGCCAGCAGCTTTGGGTGGGCCGGGGAGCTGTTTTTT
many	TRBV14	-	TRBJ2-7	CASSQDGVYEQYF	TGTGCCAGCAGCCAAGATGGGGTCTACGAGCAGTACTTC
-	TRBV19	TRBD2	TRBJ2-5	CATSDSGKETQYF	TGTGCCACCAGTGATAGCGGGAAAGAGACCCAGTACTTC
-	TRBV6-5	-	TRBJ2-5	CASSTSRKTQYF	TGTGCCAGCAGTACAAGTCGGAAGACCCAGTACTTC
-	TRBV10-1	-	TRBJ2-3	CASSAGGGDTQYF	TGCGCCAGCAGTGCCGGGGGAGGAGATACGCAGTATTTT
-	TRBV5-4	TRBD1	TRBJ2-5	CASSFDGRDRRDQETQYF	TGTGCCAGCAGCTTTGACGGCCGGGACAGGCGAGACCAAGAGACCCAGTACTTC
few	TRBV6-5	-	TRBJ2-7	CASSSQAGDSAYEQYF	TGTGCCAGCAGTTCGCAGGCGGGTGACTCAGCCTACGAGCAGTACTTC
-	TRBV28	TRBD1	TRBJ1-5	CASSFGLYRGYDNQPQHF	TGTGCCAGCAGTTTCGGCCTCTACAGGGGATATGACAATCAGCCCCAGCATTTT
-	TRBV6-1	-	TRBJ1-1	CASKGTWAGEAFF	TGTGCCAGCAAGGGCACTTGGGCAGGCGAAGCTTTCTTT
-	TRBV6-1	-	TRBJ2-1	CASSEAWGVNEQFF	TGTGCCAGCAGTGAGGCGTGGGGAGTGAATGAGCAGTTCTTC
-	TRBV19	-	TRBJ1-1	CASSMGQPNTEAFF	TGTGCCAGTAGTATGGGGCAGCCGAACACTGAAGCTTTCTTT
-	TRBV6-1	-	TRBJ2-5	CASSFPYQETQYF	TGTGCCAGCAGTTTTCCATACCAAGAGACCCAGTACTTC
-	TRBV5-6	-	TRBJ1-2	CASSPPGAYNYGYTF	TGTGCCAGCAGCCCCCCGGGGGCTTATAACTATGGCTACACCTTC
once	TRBV23-1	TRBD2	TRBJ2-7	CASSQSQKGGRANEQYF	TGCGCCAGCAGTCAATCGCAGAAAGGCGGGAGGGCCAACGAGCAGTACTTC
-	TRBV5-4	-	TRBJ2-1	CASSLVDSGYNEQFF	TGTGCCAGCAGCCTGGTTGATAGCGGCTACAATGAGCAGTTCTTC
few	TRBV6-1	-	TRBJ2-4	CASSATTAPKNIQYF	TGTGCCAGCAGTGCGACGACAGCACCTAAAAACATTCAGTACTTC
-	TRBV28	TRBD1	TRBJ2-7	CASSPGQATYEQYF	TGTGCCAGCAGTCCCGGACAGGCTACCTACGAGCAGTACTTC
-	TRBV11-2	TRBD2	TRBJ2-1	CASSLTSGGDRRFF	TGTGCCAGCAGCTTGACTAGCGGGGGCGACAGACGGTTCTTC
-	TRBV28	TRBD1	TRBJ1-1	CASRGRDRGGAFF	TGTGCCAGCAGGGGCCGGGACAGGGGAGGAGCTTTCTTT
-	TRBV14	-	TRBJ1-2	CASSLEQVYGYTF	TGTGCCAGCAGCCTCGAACAGGTCTATGGCTACACCTTC
few	TRBV7-9	TRBD1	TRBJ1-2	CASRPQGARNYGYTF	TGTGCCAGCAGACCACAGGGGGCGCGAAACTATGGCTACACCTTC